This note documents a single T cell receptor beta chain sequence. Its target is not known. A junction end diverges from the germline sequence, so it may reflect a read error. Everyone who donated was a healthy bone marrow donor. Researchers ran the PCR with 60 Vbeta and 13 Jbeta primers. Only in-frame clones appear in the TCRdb table, and some are missing; sequencing was by immunoSEQ multiplex PCR. The table shows 150,000 to 200,000 clones, with around 77% occurring only once. The CDR3 contains 15 residues. Germline CDR1 SGHNT, CDR2 YYREEE (reference sequence). The data originate from a study of cytomegalovirus exposure and HLA in healthy donors. General study results and limits: Reported results showed that the classifier diagnosed cytomegalovirus status with high specificity and sensitivity. Reported findings show TCR beta sequences accurately forecast HLA-A and HLA-B alleles in most subjects. In an earlier analysis, in some 600 donors, most V segments appeared productive either ~90% or ~30% of the time.

The sample consisted of PBMCs. The V gene is TRBV5-4, the J gene TRBJ1-2; 10 nucleotides agree with TRBD1. This TCR came from a woman aged 30 to 39 in good health and CMV-seronegative. CDR3: CAGSPRTGGSYGYTF. CDR3 bases: TGTGCCGGCAGCCCCAGGACAGGGGGATCCTATGGCTACACCTTC.